The 12 T cell receptor beta chains below all came from one sample that was sequenced in a study of blood T cells in healthy people across ages. A second roughly 6 to 12 cycle PCR used barcoded and J-beta primers. TCRdb reanalysed the 5' RACE reads using MiXCR and keeps one entry per CDR3 protein. Seen here are about 1.5 million distinct CDR3 sequences, approximately 42% observed once, and the top ten hold about 4.1%. The source material was blood. The receptors shown here come from a woman under 30 in good health.

This rearrangement joins TRBV4-1 to TRBJ1-1, with 9 nucleotides matching TRBD1. Losses at the gene ends were 3 bases for V and 4 bases for J; bases not matched to a gene: 6. The CDR3 length is 15 residues. The germline gives CDR1 MGHRA, CDR2 YSYEKL. The CDR3 DNA reads as TGCGCCAGCAGCCACGGGACAGGGTCTGTCACTGAAGCTTTCTTT. This translates into CASSHGTGSVTEAFF.

This rearrangement joins TRBV29-1 to TRBJ2-3, with 8 bases that match TRBD2. There are 15 residues in the CDR3. J lost 2 bases, V lost 0 bases, and 4 bases had no gene match. CDR1 SQVTM and CDR2 ANQGSEA come from the germline V gene. The CDR3 spells CSVEDAGGTTDTQYF. The CDR3 region has the DNA TGCAGCGTTGAAGATGCGGGAGGCACCACAGATACGCAGTATTTT.

V gene TRBV6-5 combines with J gene TRBJ1-6, with TRBD1 matching 8 bases. Germline V gives CDR1 MNHEY, CDR2 SVGAGI. This CDR3 spans 16 amino acids. With 2 bases clipped from V and 9 bases from J, the junction kept 9 bases outside the gene matches. The CDR3 is CASSYQRTGFGSPLHF. CDR3 coding DNA: TGTGCCAGCAGTTACCAGCGGACAGGGTTTGGTTCACCCCTCCACTTT.

The genes are TRBV9 and TRBJ2-3, with a tentative D call TRBD2 (7 bases). The CDR3 covers 16 residues. Germline V gene lookup returns CDR1 SGDLS and CDR2 YYNGEE. Trimming removed 0 bases from V and 3 bases from J, with 14 bases in between. CDR3 coding DNA: TGTGCCAGCAGCGTAGGCGCCGGGGGGCTTACAGATACGCAGTATTTT. Protein: CASSVGAGGLTDTQYF.

This clonotype has only one observation. The chain carries TRBV20-1 and TRBJ1-1; a possible D gene is TRBD1 (5 bases). The CDR3 has 13 residues. CDR1 DFQATT and CDR2 SNEGSKA come from the germline V gene (reference sequence). This CDR3 reads CRGHGGGDTEAFF. CDR3 coding DNA: TGCAGGGGCCACGGGGGGGGAGACACTGAAGCTTTCTTT.

The rearrangement uses TRBV20-1 and TRBJ2-5; the match to TRBD2 covers 7 bases. Trimming took 3 bases from V and 2 from J; bases not matched to a gene: 6. Germline V gives CDR1 DFQATT, CDR2 SNEGSKA (reference sequence). The CDR3 runs 14 residues. In nucleotides, the CDR3 is TGCAGTGCTAGCCTTGCGGGAGAGCAAGAGACCCAGTACTTC. It specifies CSASLAGEQETQYF.

This chain uses TRBV7-3 with TRBJ1-1; D remains ambiguous. The CDR3 runs 14 residues. The germline V gene has CDR1 SGHTA and CDR2 FQGTGA. V was shortened by 2 bases and J by 5 bases, with 12 bases between the two germline ends. The CDR3 DNA reads as TGTGCCAGCAGCTTACAAACTTTTGGGACTGAAGCTTTCTTT. Its translation: CASSLQTFGTEAFF. The entire variable domain, with the rest obtained from reference TRBV7-3 and TRBJ1-1, is as follows: GAGVSQTPSNKVTEKGKYVELRCDPISGHTALYWYRQSLGQGPEFLIYFQGTGAADDSGLPNDRFFAVRPEGSVSTLKIQRTERGDSAVYLCASSLQTFGTEAFFGQGTRLTVV.

The chain joins TRBV7-9 to TRBJ2-1, with D hard to call. This CDR3 contains 17 residues. With 6 bases removed from V and 0 bases from J, the gap between germline ends came to 18 bases. The V gene's germline CDR1 is SEHNR and CDR2 FQNEAQ (reference sequence). The CDR3 coding sequence is TGTGCCAGCAGATCAACCTTAGCCCTCCTCTCCTACAATGAGCAGTTCTTC. Translation gives CASRSTLALLSYNEQFF.

This clonotype appeared a few times. This chain connects TRBV12-3 or TRBV12-4 to TRBJ1-6; TRBD1 matches at 7 bases. The CDR3 runs 15 residues. J lost 3 bases, V lost 5 bases, and 4 bases had no gene match. This CDR3 is CASSIRDSYNSPLHF. In nucleotides, the CDR3 is TGTGCCAGCAGTATCCGGGACAGCTATAATTCACCCCTCCACTTT.

Only a few counts were recorded for this clonotype. V and J are TRBV4-1 and TRBJ2-5, with D perhaps matching TRBD1 or TRBD2 (5 bases each). Germline V gene sequence: CDR1 MGHRA, CDR2 YSYEKL. V lost 1 base and J 2 bases, leaving 11 bases between the germline ends. The CDR3 sequence is 15 residues long. The CDR3 region has the DNA TGCGCCAGCAGCCAAGTGGGGGTCCCTCAAGAGACCCAGTACTTC. It encodes CASSQVGVPQETQYF.

This clonotype was recorded a few times. The V gene is TRBV12-3 or TRBV12-4, the J gene TRBJ2-5, with unresolved D. Between the trimmed V and J ends, which lost 4 bases and 11 bases, there was a span of 14 bases. The CDR3 runs 12 residues. CDR3 DNA sequence: TGTGCCAGCAGTTCCTCTTCCAATGAGCAGTACTTC. This gives the protein CASSSSSNEQYF.

The rearrangement joins TRBV6-5 to TRBJ1-1; D is perhaps TRBD1 (6 bases). CDR1 is MNHEY and CDR2 is SVGAGI in the germline V gene. The CDR3 loop spans 14 amino acids. V lost 4 bases, J lost 5 bases, and 14 bases lay in between. The DNA for the CDR3 is TGTGCCAGCAGTTTGGGGACAAGTGGGACTGAAGCTTTCTTT. It translates to CASSLGTSGTEAFF.